This T cell receptor beta chain was identified during a study of cytomegalovirus exposure and HLA in healthy donors. The CDR3 covers 14 residues. Germline values: CDR1 MNHEY, CDR2 SMNVEV (reference sequence). Trimming cost V 5 bases and J 2 bases; bases outside gene matches: 5. Primers for the PCR totalled 60 Vbeta and 13 Jbeta. This table comes from immunoSEQ multiplex PCR, and its TCRdb copy is limited to in-frame clones, with some not included. Of 95,000 to 100,000 clones listed, more than 80% are singletons. The material sequenced was PBMCs. The clonotype was recovered from a man aged 25-45 years in good health and CMV-seronegative. The rearrangement joins TRBV27 to TRBJ2-7; 8 nucleotides line up with TRBD1. The CDR3 DNA reads TGTGCCAGCAGTACGACAGGGGATGCCTACGAGCAGTACTTC. Protein product: CASSTTGDAYEQYF.